What follows are 8 T cell receptor beta chains derived from one specimen sequenced in a study of blood T cell repertoires in COVID-19. The repertoire was sequenced with immunoSEQ multiplex PCR; TCRdb's copy has only in-frame clones and lacks some. The top ten hold around 6.3% of the sample, which has 150,000 or so clones, about 89% seen once. The source material was peripheral blood. The receptors shown here come from an older man with acute or convalescent COVID-19.

Here the CDR3 DNA reads TGTGCCAGTAGTATAGGGCAGGGGTTGGGATCACCCCTCCACTTT. Its protein is CASSIGQGLGSPLHF. The chain links TRBV19 to TRBJ1-6, with D maybe TRBD1 (6 bases). Germline lookup yields CDR1 LNHDA and CDR2 SQIVND (reference sequence). The CDR3 length is 15 residues. Deletions cut 1 base from V and 10 bases from J, with 14 bases between.

The chain couples TRBV7-6 to TRBJ2-7; possible D gene TRBD2, 5 bases. V lost 0 bases and J 1 base, leaving 7 bases between the germline ends. The CDR3 totals 14 residues. CDR1 and CDR2 (germline): SGHVS, FNYEAQ. The CDR3, as DNA: TGTGCCAGCAGCTTAGCCGGGGAGTCCTACGAGCAGTACTTC. Protein sequence: CASSLAGESYEQYF.

This chain joins TRBV19 and TRBJ1-2; 7 bases align to TRBD1. Germline CDR1 reads LNHDA; CDR2 reads SQIVND (reference sequence). V was pared by 3 bases and J by 8 bases, with 9 bases of the junction left unmatched. The CDR3 spans 14 residues. The CDR3 nucleotides are TGTGCCAGTAGTATGACCGACAGGGCGGGCGGCTACACCTTC. Amino acid sequence: CASSMTDRAGGYTF. The entire variable domain, with the rest obtained from reference TRBV19 and TRBJ1-2, is as follows: DGGITQSPKYLFRKEGQNVTLSCEQNLNHDAMYWYRQDPGQGLRLIYYSQIVNDFQKGDIAEGYSVSREKKESFPLTVTSAQKNPTAFYLCASSMTDRAGGYTFGSGTRLTVV.

This chain connects TRBV24-1 to TRBJ1-1; maybe TRBD1 (6 bases). The germline CDR1 and CDR2 sequences are KGHDR and SFDVKD. CDR3 length: 13 amino acids. V lost 9 bases to trimming and J lost 3 bases, with 13 bases between them. The CDR3 spells CATRLDSYTEAFF. The CDR3 DNA reads TGTGCCACCCGACTGGACAGCTACACTGAAGCTTTCTTT.

CDR3 in DNA: TGTGCCAGCAGCTTGGGACAGGAAGGCTATGGCTACACCTTC. Amino acids: CASSLGQEGYGYTF. This chain connects TRBV5-8 to TRBJ1-2; D is possibly TRBD1 (6 bases). This CDR3 contains 14 residues. Trimming stripped 0 bases from V and 4 bases from J, with 10 bases between. Germline lookup yields CDR1 SGHTS and CDR2 YDEGEE.

This chain uses TRBV2 with TRBJ1-1; 10 bases line up with TRBD1. The germline CDR1 and CDR2 sequences are SNHLY and FYNNEI. V shed 3 bases, J shed 1 base, and the junction held 2 bases outside the gene matches. There are 15 residues in the CDR3. CDR3 loop: CASSERQGANTEAFF. In DNA form, the CDR3 reads TGTGCCAGCAGTGAGAGACAGGGGGCGAACACTGAAGCTTTCTTT.

V usage is TRBV7-9 and J usage is TRBJ1-1; 8 bases map to TRBD1. The CDR3 length is 16 residues. Germline values: CDR1 SEHNR, CDR2 FQNEAQ (reference sequence). V gave up 2 bases and J gave up 4 bases; unmatched junction bases: 9. CDR3 bases: TGTGCCAGCAGCTTATGGCAGGGGGCCTCGGGCACTGAAGCTTTCTTT. Its translation: CASSLWQGASGTEAFF.

J is TRBJ2-5 and V is TRBV5-1; TRBD1 matches 7 bases. The CDR3 runs to 14 residues. V lost 0 bases to trimming and J lost 5 bases; unmatched junction nucleotides: 4. Germline V gives CDR1 SGHRS, CDR2 YFSETQ. As DNA, the CDR3 is TGCGCCAGCAGCTTGGCCACAGGGGTGGAGACCCAGTACTTC. Translating gives CASSLATGVETQYF.